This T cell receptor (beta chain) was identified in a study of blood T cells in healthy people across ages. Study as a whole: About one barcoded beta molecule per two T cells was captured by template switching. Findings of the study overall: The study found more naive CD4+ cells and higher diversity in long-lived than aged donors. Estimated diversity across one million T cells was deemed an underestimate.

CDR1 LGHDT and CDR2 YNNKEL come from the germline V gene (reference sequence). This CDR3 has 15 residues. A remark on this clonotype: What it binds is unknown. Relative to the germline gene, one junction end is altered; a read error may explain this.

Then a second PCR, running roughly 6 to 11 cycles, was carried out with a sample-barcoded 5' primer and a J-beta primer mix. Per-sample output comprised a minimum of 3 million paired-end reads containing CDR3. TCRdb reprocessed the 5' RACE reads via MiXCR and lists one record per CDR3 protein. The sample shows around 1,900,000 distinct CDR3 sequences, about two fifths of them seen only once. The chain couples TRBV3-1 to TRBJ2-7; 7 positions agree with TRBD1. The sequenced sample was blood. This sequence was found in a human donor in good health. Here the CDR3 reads CAGSPQTGKSYEQYF. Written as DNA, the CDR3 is TGTGCCGGCAGCCCCCAGACAGGGAAAAGCTACGAGCAGTACTTC.